This TCR beta chain was identified in a study of blood T cell repertoires in COVID-19. Study as a whole: Acute and convalescent COVID-19 specimens originated in the United States, Italy and Spain. PBMCs, B-cell-depleted T cells, or T cells were the source of the cDNA or gDNA that made up the material.

Authors' processing steps: Amplification of reference gene primers was used by the study to estimate nucleated cell counts. Clones were read by immunoSEQ multiplex PCR, and TCRdb kept only the in-frame ones, dropping some. The V and J calls and clone size are taken from that table; D and trimming were inferred from the DNA. The table records approximately 290,000 clones, about nine tenths of them present only once. The CDR3 is 15 amino acids. CDR1 and CDR2 (germline): MNHEY, SMNVEV (reference sequence). Trimming left V 4 bases short and J 0 bases short, with 12 bases between. V gene TRBV27 combines with J gene TRBJ2-5; no clear D. The clonotype originates from a man aged 18 to 35 with active or convalescent COVID-19. The specimen sequenced was peripheral blood. The CDR3 sequence is CASSSQQIYQETQYF. The CDR3 DNA follows: TGTGCCAGCAGTTCCCAACAGATCTACCAAGAGACCCAGTACTTC.